The 20 T cell receptor beta chains given below trace back to one sample, sequenced in a study of T cell repertoires in cytomegalovirus infection. MiXCR, run by TCRdb on the reads, gives a single entry per CDR3 protein. The sample carries 70,000 to 85,000 distinct CDR3 sequences, approximately 40% recorded once. No antigen has been assigned to these receptors. Sequences were derived from CD8+ T cells from cultured PBMCs, sampled from culture after CMV antigen stimulation. Receptors originate from a human donor in good health (CMV status not recorded). Some clones in this sample may be carry-over from other donors' samples.

The chain recombines TRBV7-2 with TRBJ2-1; 7 nucleotides align to TRBD1. The CDR3 is 17 amino acids. J lost 1 base, V lost 5 bases, and 11 bases had no gene match. Germline CDR1 and CDR2: SGHTA and FQGNSA. The CDR3 DNA reads as TGTGCCAGCAGCAGGGGTGAGGGGGCTCTTTCCTACAATGAGCAGTTCTTC. Translation: CASSRGEGALSYNEQFF.

The chain couples TRBV20-1 to TRBJ2-7; D gene ambiguous. Trimming took 3 bases from V and 1 from J, leaving 7 bases between them. CDR1 DFQATT and CDR2 SNEGSKA come from the germline V gene (reference sequence). This CDR3 spans 12 amino acids. CDR3 DNA: TGCAGTGCTAGCCAATCTTCCTACGAGCAGTACTTC. It specifies CSASQSSYEQYF.

The chain combines TRBV2 with TRBJ1-4; weak D call: TRBD1 (5 bases). The CDR3 is 13 amino acids. The germline CDR1 and CDR2 sequences are SNHLY and FYNNEI. V lost 10 bases to trimming and J lost 7 bases, with 16 bases between them. The DNA for the CDR3 is TGTGCCACCGGATGGGGGGAAGGTGAAAAACTGTTTTTT. Translation: CATGWGEGEKLFF.

The DNA of the CDR3 is TGTGCCACCAGCAGGGGCACTGACTACGAGCAGTACTTC. Its translation is CATSRGTDYEQYF. J is TRBJ2-7 and V is TRBV15; no firm D call. The ends were cut back, 3 bases at V and 3 bases at J, with 9 bases in the middle. Germline assignment: CDR1 LNHNV and CDR2 YYDKDF (reference sequence). The CDR3 runs 13 residues.

In its sample, this clonotype was seen once. The gene calls are TRBV28 and TRBJ2-2, with D tentatively TRBD2 (6 bases). The CDR3 covers 16 residues. The V gene's germline CDR1 is MDHEN and CDR2 SYDVKM. V dropped 5 bases and J dropped 7 bases, with 20 bases sitting between them. The CDR3 here is CASSPPLGGEVGELFF. CDR3 bases: TGTGCCAGCAGTCCACCCCTCGGGGGAGAGGTCGGGGAGCTGTTTTTT.

The V call is TRBV6-2 or TRBV6-3, the J call TRBJ2-7; D is possibly TRBD1 or TRBD2 (5 bases each). From germline, CDR1 is MNHEY and CDR2 SVGEGT. V was cut by 6 bases and J by 4 bases, with 16 bases left in between. The CDR3 extends over 14 amino acids. CDR3 bases: TGTGCCAGCAGCCCCTCTCGGGACGGATACGAGCAGTACTTC. Amino acid sequence: CASSPSRDGYEQYF.

The chain is built from TRBV7-1 and TRBJ2-2, with 8 nucleotides matching TRBD2. TRBV7-1 is flagged as an ORF with uncertain function. CDR3 size: 13 residues. Unmatched junction bases numbered 3, after V lost 5 bases and J lost 7 bases. DNA for the CDR3: TGTGCCAGCAGCCCACTAGCGGTCGGGGAGCTGTTTTTT. The encoded protein is CASSPLAVGELFF.

The chain employs TRBV7-2 and TRBJ2-7, with TRBD1 identical over 10 bases. Looked up from germline, CDR1 is SGHTA and CDR2 is FQGNSA. This CDR3 has 15 residues. J was trimmed by 3 bases and V by 7 bases; bases with no gene match: 9. CDR3 loop: CASTTPGQGIYEQYF. In DNA form, the CDR3 reads TGTGCCAGCACCACCCCGGGACAGGGGATCTACGAGCAGTACTTC.

A few counts support this clonotype. The chain joins TRBV5-1 to TRBJ1-1, with D perhaps matching TRBD1 (6 bases). The germline V and J ends were trimmed by 2 bases and 1 base, with 9 bases remaining between them. The germline V gene encodes CDR1 SGHRS and CDR2 YFSETQ. There are 14 residues in the CDR3. The DNA of the CDR3 is TGCGCCAGCAGCTTTTCAGGGGCGAACACTGAAGCTTTCTTT. This codes for CASSFSGANTEAFF.

The genes are TRBV28 and TRBJ2-2, with D unresolved. V was clipped by 5 bases and J by 6 bases, with 16 bases between them. There are 15 residues in the CDR3. Germline CDR1 MDHEN, CDR2 SYDVKM. The CDR3 reads CASSPLVILAGELFF. Written as DNA, the CDR3 is TGTGCCAGCAGTCCTTTAGTGATTTTGGCCGGGGAGCTGTTTTTT.

V usage is TRBV7-6 and J usage is TRBJ2-1; D unclear. The length of the CDR3 is 17 residues. Germline values: CDR1 SGHVS, CDR2 FNYEAQ. Trimming left V 1 base short and J 6 bases short, with 19 bases between. Here the CDR3 DNA reads TGTGCCAGCAGCTTAGAGAAACCCTCCAGGCCATTCAATGAGCAGTTCTTC. This gives the protein CASSLEKPSRPFNEQFF.

There are a few counts of this clonotype. V gene TRBV5-1 combines with J gene TRBJ2-1, with D perhaps matching TRBD1 (6 bases). V lost 2 bases, J lost 10 bases, and 10 bases lay in between. In germline, CDR1 is SGHRS, CDR2 YFSETQ. This CDR3 spans 12 amino acids. CDR3 protein: CASSFRDTEQFF. The CDR3 DNA reads TGCGCCAGCAGCTTCCGGGACACCGAGCAGTTCTTC.

This chain connects TRBV27 to TRBJ2-4, with 8 bases lining up with TRBD1. The CDR3 sequence is 15 residues long. CDR1 and CDR2 (germline): MNHEY, SMNVEV (reference sequence). V lost 6 bases, J lost 7 bases, and 11 bases stayed unmatched. The CDR3 sequence: CASSLSLTGGNIQYF. As DNA, the CDR3 is TGTGCCAGCAGCTTGTCTCTAACAGGGGGTAACATTCAGTACTTC.

The V gene is TRBV3-1, the J gene TRBJ2-3, with D hard to call. CDR3 length: 18 residues. Trimming stripped 4 bases from V and 0 bases from J, with 20 bases between. The germline CDR1 and CDR2 sequences are LGHDT and YNNKEL (reference sequence). CDR3 in amino acids: CASSLQWGRRSSTDTQYF. For the CDR3, the DNA is TGTGCCAGCAGCCTACAATGGGGAAGAAGATCTAGCACAGATACGCAGTATTTT.

This clonotype was counted once. The chain combines TRBV9 with TRBJ1-1; D may be TRBD1 (5 bases). V dropped 0 bases and J dropped 5 bases, with 8 bases sitting between them. Per the germline V gene, CDR1 is SGDLS and CDR2 is YYNGEE. This CDR3 contains 13 residues. The DNA for the CDR3 is TGTGCCAGCAGCGTAGTGGGGGTTACTGAAGCTTTCTTT. This gives the protein CASSVVGVTEAFF. Full variable domain (remainder filled in from reference TRBV9 and TRBJ1-1): DSGVTQTPKHLITATGQRVTLRCSPRSGDLSVYWYQQSLDQGLQFLIQYYNGEERAKGNILERFSAQQFPDLHSELNLSSLELGDSALYFCASSVVGVTEAFFGQGTRLTVV.

V is TRBV6-1 and J is TRBJ1-5; 7 bases agree with TRBD1. Trimming cost V 6 bases and J 0 bases; bases outside gene matches: 8. Germline V lookup: CDR1 MNHNS, CDR2 SASEGT. This CDR3 has 16 amino acids. In DNA form, the CDR3 reads TGTGCCAGCAGGAGGGGGCAAAAATATAGCAATCAGCCCCAGCATTTT. The encoded protein is CASRRGQKYSNQPQHF.

This clonotype was seen more than once but under ten times. The chain recombines TRBV6-2 or TRBV6-3 with TRBJ2-7; the match to TRBD1 covers 9 bases. In germline, CDR1 is MNHEY, CDR2 SVGEGT. With 5 bases clipped from V and 0 bases from J, the junction kept 2 bases outside the gene matches. This CDR3 is built from 14 residues. CDR3 nucleotide sequence: TGTGCCAGCAGTCCGGGACAGGGCTCCTACGAGCAGTACTTC. Translating it yields CASSPGQGSYEQYF.

This clonotype was seen only a few times. This rearrangement joins TRBV12-3 or TRBV12-4 to TRBJ2-2, with 11 bases aligning to TRBD1. V lost 7 bases and J lost 1; bases outside the gene matches: 5. The length of the CDR3 is 16 residues. The CDR3 sequence is CASTGQGAWNTGELFF. The CDR3 DNA follows: TGTGCCAGCACCGGACAGGGGGCCTGGAACACCGGGGAGCTGTTTTTT.

This clonotype was counted many times. This chain links TRBV19 with TRBJ2-1, with 12 bases lining up with TRBD2. This CDR3 spans 15 amino acids. Trimming cost V 5 bases and J 4 bases; bases outside gene matches: 3. The germline V gene has CDR1 LNHDA and CDR2 SQIVND (reference sequence). CDR3 sequence: CASSPSGGDYNEQFF. The CDR3 nucleotides are TGTGCCAGTAGTCCTAGCGGGGGGGATTACAATGAGCAGTTCTTC.

This clonotype has more than one count but fewer than ten. V is TRBV7-2 and J is TRBJ2-7, with D unclear. The CDR3 length is 18 residues. Germline V CDR1 and CDR2: SGHTA, FQGNSA. The V and J ends lost 0 bases and 0 bases respectively, with 18 bases between them. CDR3 amino acids: CASSLALETRATSYEQYF. The CDR3 DNA is TGTGCCAGCAGCTTAGCGCTCGAGACGAGAGCGACCTCCTACGAGCAGTACTTC.